This TCR beta chain was identified during a study of regulatory T cells in long-lasting Graves disease. Time point described: newly diagnosed GD, antithyroid drugs for less than 3 months. PBMC-derived RNA was used for the TCR library. CDR1 and CDR2 (germline): SGHTA, FQGNSA. The CDR3 contains 14 residues. V lost 0 bases and J 13 bases, leaving 18 bases between the germline ends. The table lists this clonotype with a few counts. Library construction for TCR beta used iRepertoire HTBI primers and Arm-PCR of CDR3 regions. Each CDR3 protein gets one entry after TCRdb re-called the multiplex PCR reads with MiXCR. The sample has almost 450,000 distinct CDR3 sequences; less than 20% are singletons. These data were also reused for a study on T cells in Graves' hyperthyroidism and ophthalmopathy.

This material consisted of peripheral blood mononuclear cells (PBMCs), taken at new diagnosis, from a patient treated with antithyroid drugs. The J gene is TRBJ2-5, the V gene TRBV7-2, with D perhaps TRBD1 or TRBD2 (5 bases each). The source is a woman under 40 with Graves disease. As DNA, the CDR3 is TGTGCCAGCAGCTTAGCCCCAGGGACCGAGAGGCCGTACTTC. Amino acids: CASSLAPGTERPYF.